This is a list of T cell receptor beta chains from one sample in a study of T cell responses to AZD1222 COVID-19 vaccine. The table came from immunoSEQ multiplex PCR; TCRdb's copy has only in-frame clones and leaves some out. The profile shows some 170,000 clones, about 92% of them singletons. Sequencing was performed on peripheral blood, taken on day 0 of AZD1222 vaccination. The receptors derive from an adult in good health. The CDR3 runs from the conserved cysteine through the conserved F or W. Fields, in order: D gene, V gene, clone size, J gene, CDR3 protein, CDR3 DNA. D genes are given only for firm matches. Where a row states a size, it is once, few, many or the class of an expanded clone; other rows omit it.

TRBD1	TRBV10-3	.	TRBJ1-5	CAISEGQGMGNQPQHF	TGTGCCATCAGTGAGGGACAGGGGATGGGCAATCAGCCCCAGCATTTT
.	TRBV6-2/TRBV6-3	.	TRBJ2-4	CASSYSAGPNIQYF	TGTGCCAGCAGTTACTCGGCAGGCCCTAACATTCAGTACTTC
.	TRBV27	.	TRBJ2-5	CASSPLGTQETQYF	TGTGCCAGCAGTCCCCTAGGCACCCAAGAGACCCAGTACTTC
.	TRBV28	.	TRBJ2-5	CASSLTGNEETQYF	TGTGCCAGCAGTTTAACGGGGAATGAAGAGACCCAGTACTTC
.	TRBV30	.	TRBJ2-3	CAWSGGSDTQYF	TGTGCCTGGAGTGGAGGGTCAGATACGCAGTATTTT
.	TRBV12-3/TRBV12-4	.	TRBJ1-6	CASSDPGVSPLHF	TGTGCCAGCAGTGACCCAGGGGTTTCACCCCTCCACTTT
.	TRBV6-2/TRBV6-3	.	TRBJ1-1	CASSYRSRMNTEAFF	TGTGCCAGCAGTTATAGAAGCAGGATGAACACTGAAGCTTTCTTT
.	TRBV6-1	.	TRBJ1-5	CASSEVGRKGQPQHF	TGTGCCAGCAGTGAAGTTGGTCGTAAGGGTCAGCCCCAGCATTTT
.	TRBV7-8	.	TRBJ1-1	CASLVGGGHTEAFF	TGTGCCAGCCTAGTCGGGGGCGGACACACTGAAGCTTTCTTT
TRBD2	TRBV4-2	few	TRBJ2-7	CASSQGVREGEQYF	TGTGCCAGCAGCCAAGGGGTCAGGGAGGGCGAGCAGTACTTC
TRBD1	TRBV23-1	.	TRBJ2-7	CASSRSTDRADGYEQYF	TGCGCCAGCAGTCGTTCGACGGACAGGGCGGATGGGTACGAGCAGTACTTC
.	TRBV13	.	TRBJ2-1	CASSTGPRGNEQFF	TGTGCCAGCAGTACGGGGCCGAGGGGGAATGAGCAGTTCTTC
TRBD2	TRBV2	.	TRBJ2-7	CASRGGDAYEQYF	TGTGCCAGCCGGGGAGGGGATGCCTACGAGCAGTACTTC
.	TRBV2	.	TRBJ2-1	CASSERARGSYNEQFF	TGTGCCAGCAGCGAGCGGGCCAGGGGCTCCTACAATGAGCAGTTCTTC
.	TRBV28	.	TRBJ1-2	CASSLPGRFTYGYTF	TGTGCCAGCAGTTTGCCGGGACGCTTCACCTATGGCTACACCTTC
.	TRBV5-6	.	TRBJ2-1	CASSLGSRAYYNEQFF	TGTGCCAGCAGCTTGGGATCGAGAGCCTATTACAATGAGCAGTTCTTC
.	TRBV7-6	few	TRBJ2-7	CASSSHLEGTYEQYF	TGTGCCAGCAGCTCCCACCTTGAGGGTACCTACGAGCAGTACTTC
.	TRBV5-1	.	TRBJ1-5	CASSLGTYLQHF	TGCGCCAGCAGCTTGGGGACCTATCTACAGCATTTT
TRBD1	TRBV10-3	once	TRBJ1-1	CAISGDRVTEAFF	TGTGCCATCAGTGGAGACAGGGTCACTGAAGCTTTCTTT
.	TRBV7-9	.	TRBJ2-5	CASSFGLGFGQETQYF	TGTGCCAGCAGCTTCGGTTTGGGTTTCGGCCAAGAGACCCAGTACTTC
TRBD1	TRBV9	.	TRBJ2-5	CASSVSRGQETQYF	TGTGCCAGCAGCGTAAGCAGGGGGCAAGAGACCCAGTACTTC
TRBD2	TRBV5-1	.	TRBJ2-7	CASSILAGPDEQYF	TGCGCCAGCAGCATACTAGCGGGGCCGGACGAGCAGTACTTC
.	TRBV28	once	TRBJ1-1	CASSLDAGNTEAFF	TGTGCCAGCAGCCTAGATGCGGGTAACACTGAAGCTTTCTTT
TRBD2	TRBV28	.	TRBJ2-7	CASRTPGLAGLEQYF	TGTGCCAGCAGAACCCCGGGACTAGCGGGGCTGGAGCAGTACTTC
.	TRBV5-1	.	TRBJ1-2	CASSLNAGEGESVGYTF	TGCGCCAGCAGCTTGAACGCAGGGGAAGGGGAATCGGTTGGCTACACCTTC
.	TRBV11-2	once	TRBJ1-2	CGSGHNYGYTF	TGTGGATCGGGCCATAACTATGGCTACACCTTC
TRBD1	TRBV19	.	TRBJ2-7	CASSIDWDSTYEQYF	TGTGCCAGTAGTATAGATTGGGACAGTACCTACGAGCAGTACTTC
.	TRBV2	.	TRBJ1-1	CASSEDRLWNTEAFF	TGTGCCAGCAGTGAAGACAGGCTTTGGAACACTGAAGCTTTCTTT
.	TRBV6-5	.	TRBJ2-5	CASSYSNSGGSTQYF	TGTGCCAGCAGTTACTCTAATAGCGGTGGGTCTACCCAGTACTTC
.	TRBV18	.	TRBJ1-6	CASSSQGYNSPLHF	TGTGCCAGCTCCTCCCAGGGGTATAATTCACCCCTCCACTTT
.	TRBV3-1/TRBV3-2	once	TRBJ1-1	CASSRSDRINTEAFF	TGTGCCAGCAGCAGATCAGACAGGATCAACACTGAAGCTTTCTTT
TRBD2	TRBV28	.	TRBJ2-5	CASSPPGSGGASRETQYF	TGTGCCAGCAGTCCCCCCGGGAGCGGGGGGGCTTCTCGAGAGACCCAGTACTTC
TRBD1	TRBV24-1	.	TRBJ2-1	CATSDPMQGAGYNEQFF	TGTGCCACCAGTGACCCTATGCAGGGGGCGGGGTACAATGAGCAGTTCTTC
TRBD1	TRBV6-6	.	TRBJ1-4	CASSYQPRGQGEKLFF	TGTGCCAGCAGTTACCAACCCCGTGGACAGGGGGAAAAACTGTTTTTT
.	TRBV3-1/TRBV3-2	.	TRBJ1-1	CASRGGQSNTEAFF	TGTGCCAGCAGAGGGGGTCAGAGTAACACTGAAGCTTTCTTT
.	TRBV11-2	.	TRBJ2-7	CASSSTGRSYEQYF	TGTGCCAGCAGCTCTACTGGACGGTCCTACGAGCAGTACTTC
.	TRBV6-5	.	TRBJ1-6	CASSYSPKDSPLHF	TGTGCCAGCAGTTACTCACCGAAAGACTCACCCCTCCACTTT
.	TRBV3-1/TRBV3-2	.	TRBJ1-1	CASSQRHRNALAFF	TGTGCCAGCAGCCAACGACATCGAAATGCTTTGGCTTTCTTT
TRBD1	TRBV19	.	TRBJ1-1	CASRWTGGLNTEAFF	TGTGCCAGTAGATGGACAGGGGGTTTGAACACTGAAGCTTTCTTT
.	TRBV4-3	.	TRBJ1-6	CASSQVAGDALHF	TGCGCCAGCAGCCAAGTGGCGGGGGACGCCCTCCACTTT
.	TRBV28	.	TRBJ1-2	CASSLSANYGYTF	TGTGCCAGCAGTTTATCAGCTAACTATGGCTACACCTTC
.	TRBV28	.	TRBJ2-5	CASSLSLAQETQYF	TGTGCCAGCAGTTTATCGTTGGCCCAAGAGACCCAGTACTTC
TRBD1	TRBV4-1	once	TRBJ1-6	CASRHGTARGSPLHF	TGCGCCAGCAGACACGGGACAGCACGGGGTTCACCCCTCCACTTT
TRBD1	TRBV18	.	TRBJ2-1	CASSPGQGARNEQFF	TGTGCCAGCTCCCCAGGACAGGGGGCTCGGAATGAGCAGTTCTTC
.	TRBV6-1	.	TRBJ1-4	CASSESGIRVGKLFF	TGTGCCAGCAGTGAATCCGGGATAAGGGTTGGAAAACTGTTTTTT
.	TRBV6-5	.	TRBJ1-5	CASLPGGAGQPQHF	TGTGCCAGTCTCCCCGGGGGGGCAGGTCAGCCCCAGCATTTT
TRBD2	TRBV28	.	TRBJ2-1	CASRGTSGGSSYNEQFF	TGTGCCAGCAGAGGGACTAGCGGGGGGAGCTCCTACAATGAGCAGTTCTTC
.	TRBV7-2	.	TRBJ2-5	CASSLVSASDAETQYF	TGTGCCAGCAGCTTAGTGTCGGCTAGCGATGCGGAGACCCAGTACTTC
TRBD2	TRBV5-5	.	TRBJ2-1	CASSPSGGAGNEQFF	TGTGCCAGCAGCCCTAGCGGGGGGGCCGGGAATGAGCAGTTCTTC
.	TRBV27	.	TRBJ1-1	CASRARAHTEAFF	TGTGCCAGCAGGGCCAGGGCGCACACTGAAGCTTTCTTT
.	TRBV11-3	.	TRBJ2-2	CASSLEGPTGELFF	TGTGCCAGCAGCTTAGAGGGCCCCACCGGGGAGCTGTTTTTT
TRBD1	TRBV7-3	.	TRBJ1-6	CASSLRGQGSSPLHF	TGTGCCAGCAGCTTAAGGGGACAGGGATCGTCACCCCTCCACTTT
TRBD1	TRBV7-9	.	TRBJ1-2	CASSQGEAVRTYGYTF	TGTGCCAGCAGCCAGGGGGAGGCAGTTAGGACCTATGGCTACACCTTC
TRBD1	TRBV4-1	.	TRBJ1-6	CASSLRDRSSPLHF	TGCGCCAGCAGCCTTCGGGACAGATCTTCACCCCTCCACTTT
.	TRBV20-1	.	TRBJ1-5	CSARGTAEPNQPQHF	TGCAGTGCTCGTGGAACAGCCGAACCAAATCAGCCCCAGCATTTT
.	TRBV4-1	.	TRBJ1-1	CASSQGLGVTEAFF	TGCGCCAGCAGCCAAGGTCTCGGGGTCACTGAAGCTTTCTTT